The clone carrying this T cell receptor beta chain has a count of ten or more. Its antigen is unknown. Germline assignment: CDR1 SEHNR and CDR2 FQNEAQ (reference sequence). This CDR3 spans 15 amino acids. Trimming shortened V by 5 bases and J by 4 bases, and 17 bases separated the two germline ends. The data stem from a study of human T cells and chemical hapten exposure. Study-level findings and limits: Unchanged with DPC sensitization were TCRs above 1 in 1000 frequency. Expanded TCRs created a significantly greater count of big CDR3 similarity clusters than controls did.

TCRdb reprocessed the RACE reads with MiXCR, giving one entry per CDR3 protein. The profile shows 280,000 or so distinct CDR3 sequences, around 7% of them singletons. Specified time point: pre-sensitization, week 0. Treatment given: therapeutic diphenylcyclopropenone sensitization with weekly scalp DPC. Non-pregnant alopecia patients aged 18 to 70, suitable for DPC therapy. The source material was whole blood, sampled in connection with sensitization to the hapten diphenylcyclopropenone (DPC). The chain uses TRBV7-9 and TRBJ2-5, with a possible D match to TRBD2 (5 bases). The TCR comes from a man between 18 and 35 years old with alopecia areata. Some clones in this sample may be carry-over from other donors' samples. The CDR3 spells CASSLGPSEAETQYF. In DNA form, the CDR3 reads TGTGCCAGCAGCCTCGGACCGTCGGAGGCAGAGACCCAGTACTTC.